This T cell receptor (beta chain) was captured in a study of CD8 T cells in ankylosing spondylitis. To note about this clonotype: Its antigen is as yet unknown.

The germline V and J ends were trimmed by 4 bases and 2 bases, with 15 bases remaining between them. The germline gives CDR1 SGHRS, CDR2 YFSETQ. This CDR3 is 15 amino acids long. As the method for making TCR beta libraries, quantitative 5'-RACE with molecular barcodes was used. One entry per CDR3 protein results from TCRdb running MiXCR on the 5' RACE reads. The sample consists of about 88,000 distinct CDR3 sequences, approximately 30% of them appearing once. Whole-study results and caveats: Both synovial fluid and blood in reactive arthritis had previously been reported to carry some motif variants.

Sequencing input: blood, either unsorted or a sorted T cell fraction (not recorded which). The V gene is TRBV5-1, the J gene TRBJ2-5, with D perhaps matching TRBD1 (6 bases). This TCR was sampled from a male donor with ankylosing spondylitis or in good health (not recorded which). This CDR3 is CASSGWDTSQETQYF. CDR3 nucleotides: TGCGCCAGCAGCGGCTGGGACACCTCACAAGAGACCCAGTACTTC. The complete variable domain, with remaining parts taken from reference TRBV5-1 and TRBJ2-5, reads KAGVTQTPRYLIKTRGQQVTLSCSPISGHRSVSWYQQTPGQGLQFLFEYFSETQRNKGNFPGRFSGRQFSNSRSEMNVSTLELGDSALYLCASSGWDTSQETQYFGPGTRLLVL.